The 22 T cell receptor beta chains in this list originate from one sample, sequenced in a study of T cells in Graves' hyperthyroidism and ophthalmopathy. The source material, RNA transcripts, was used to amplify TCR beta CDR3 regions. The HTBI primer set was used in a first-round RT-PCR of the TCR CDR3. A single record per CDR3 protein comes from TCRdb applying MiXCR to the multiplex PCR reads. The table has more than 300,000 distinct CDR3 sequences, approximately 14% seen once. The sample was blood. The receptors come from a young woman with Graves' hyperthyroidism.

This clonotype was counted many times. The CDR3 loop reads CASSYRGQGSNQPQHF. Written as DNA, the CDR3 is TGTGCCAGCAGTTACAGAGGTCAGGGAAGCAATCAGCCCCAGCATTTT. J is TRBJ1-5 and V is TRBV6-2 or TRBV6-3; D perhaps matches TRBD1 (5 bases). Trimming cost V 2 bases and J 1 base, with 12 bases left between them. This CDR3 has 16 residues. The germline V gene has CDR1 MNHEY and CDR2 SVGEGT.

This clonotype was observed at least ten times. The chain couples TRBV6-2 or TRBV6-3 to TRBJ2-7, with D perhaps matching TRBD2 (6 bases). This CDR3 comprises 15 residues. Trimming pared 2 bases from V and 0 bases from J, leaving 11 bases between. Germline V gene data show CDR1 as MNHEY and CDR2 as SVGEGT. The CDR3 loop is CASSYQSGASYEQYF. CDR3 nucleotide sequence: TGTGCCAGCAGTTACCAGTCGGGAGCCTCCTACGAGCAGTACTTC.

This clonotype was counted at least ten times. V usage is TRBV20-1 and J usage is TRBJ2-5; D perhaps matches TRBD1 (6 bases). V was clipped by 3 bases and J by 5 bases, with 16 bases between them. Germline CDR1 and CDR2: DFQATT and SNEGSKA (reference sequence). This CDR3 has 14 residues. CDR3 sequence: CSARTQGTRETQYF. As DNA, the CDR3 is TGCAGTGCTAGGACCCAGGGGACGAGGGAGACCCAGTACTTC.

A note on this clonotype: A much bigger clone sits one base away, suggesting this may be a read error. The V call is TRBV15, the J call TRBJ2-7; D might be TRBD2 (5 bases). V was clipped by 1 base and J by 6 bases, with 16 bases between them. The CDR3 has 15 residues. Germline V lookup: CDR1 LNHNV, CDR2 YYDKDF (reference sequence). The chain's CDR3 is CATSRVEVGMGEQYF. DNA of the CDR3: TGTGCCACCAGCAGAGTGGAGGTGGGAATGGGCGAGCAGTACTTC.

Ten or more counts support this clonotype. The genes are TRBV28 and TRBJ1-5; a possible D gene is TRBD1 (6 bases). The CDR3 loop spans 14 amino acids. Germline V gene lookup returns CDR1 MDHEN and CDR2 SYDVKM. Between the trimmed V and J ends, which lost 6 bases and 7 bases, there was a span of 16 bases. Written as DNA, the CDR3 is TGTGCCAGCAGAGGGGGGCGCGAAAACCAGCCCCAGCATTTT. This encodes CASRGGRENQPQHF.

The genes are TRBV4-3 and TRBJ2-5; 15 nucleotides align to TRBD2. The CDR3 is 19 amino acids. Germline CDR1 and CDR2: LGHNA and YSLEER. The junction had 10 bases not matched to a gene; V was cut back by 2 bases and J by 3 bases. CDR3 DNA sequence: TGCGCCAGCAGCCAACCGTGGACTAGCGGGAGGGCCGGGGAAGAGACCCAGTACTTC. Protein product: CASSQPWTSGRAGEETQYF.

This clonotype was seen many times. CDR3 DNA sequence: TGTGCCAGCAGCTTAGAGAGGACTAGCGTTTTCTACAATGAGCAGTTCTTC. It translates to CASSLERTSVFYNEQFF. The genes are TRBV11-2 and TRBJ2-1; TRBD2 matches 9 bases. The germline gives CDR1 SGHAT, CDR2 FQNNGV. This CDR3 region has 17 residues. Unmatched junction bases numbered 6, after V lost 0 bases and J lost 3 bases.

In this sample, this clonotype turned up a few times. The chain carries TRBV7-2 and TRBJ2-1; D possibly uses TRBD1 or TRBD2 (6 bases each). The CDR3 is made up of 14 amino acids. The germline V gene encodes CDR1 SGHTA and CDR2 FQGNSA. V lost 2 bases and J lost 10, with 15 bases in between. The CDR3 here is CASSLSPGAGEQFF. The CDR3 DNA reads as TGTGCCAGCAGCTTATCACCGGGGGCGGGAGAGCAGTTCTTC.

At least ten counts were recorded for this clonotype. The junction departs from germline at one end; a sequencing error may be responsible. The chain couples TRBV12-3 or TRBV12-4 to TRBJ2-2, with D possibly being TRBD1 (5 bases). The CDR3 is 12 residues long. DNA of the CDR3: TGTGCCAGCAGCTTAGGGGCCGGGGAGCTGTTTTTT. Its translation: CASSLGAGELFF.

This clonotype was recorded many times. This chain connects TRBV29-1 to TRBJ1-1; TRBD1 agrees at 8 bases. V lost 1 base and J lost 4; bases outside the gene matches: 8. CDR3 length: 15 amino acids. Per the germline V gene, CDR1 is SQVTM and CDR2 is ANQGSEA. This CDR3 is CSVEVERQGPTEAFF. CDR3 DNA sequence: TGCAGCGTTGAAGTGGAGAGACAGGGGCCCACTGAAGCTTTCTTT.

About this clonotype: This may arise from a read error, as a much more abundant clone is one base away. The chain combines TRBV30 with TRBJ2-1; D is undetermined. The CDR3 extends over 12 amino acids. Looked up from germline, CDR1 is GTSNPN and CDR2 is SVGIG (reference sequence). CDR3 DNA sequence: TGTGCCTGGAGTTTCGCGGCCAATGAGCGGTTCTTC. Translated: CAWSFAANERFF.

This clonotype has a count of ten or more. V and J are TRBV11-2 and TRBJ2-1; no definite D call. Between the trimmed V and J ends, which lost 5 bases and 0 bases, there was a span of 5 bases. Germline V gene sequence: CDR1 SGHAT, CDR2 FQNNGV. This CDR3 region has 13 residues. In DNA, the CDR3 is TGTGCCAGCAGCCAGAGCTCCTACAATGAGCAGTTCTTC. It is translated as CASSQSSYNEQFF. Full variable domain (outside the CDR3, taken from reference TRBV11-2 and TRBJ2-1): EAGVAQSPRYKIIEKRQSVAFWCNPISGHATLYWYQQILGQGPKLLIQFQNNGVVDDSQLPKDRFSAERLKGVDSTLKIQPAKLEDSAVYLCASSQSSYNEQFFGPGTRLTVL.

The chain uses TRBV7-6 and TRBJ2-5; unclear D gene. V lost 5 bases and J 5 bases, leaving 21 bases between the germline ends. The CDR3 length is 16 residues. Per the germline V gene, CDR1 is SGHVS and CDR2 is FNYEAQ. DNA for the CDR3: TGTGCCAGCAGCCCAAACCCCCCTCGGAACGAGGAGACCCAGTACTTC. It specifies CASSPNPPRNEETQYF.

This clonotype was counted a few times. The chain carries TRBV6-1 and TRBJ1-1, with D unclear. The CDR3 runs 16 residues. V was shortened by 7 bases and J by 6 bases, with 24 bases between the two germline ends. The V gene's germline CDR1 is MNHNS and CDR2 SASEGT. For the CDR3, the DNA is TGTGCCAGCACCGCTGCTCCTATAAGACGCCACCCTGAAGCTTTCTTT. Translation gives CASTAAPIRRHPEAFF.

In its sample, this clonotype was seen many times. This chain links TRBV24-1 with TRBJ2-5; TRBD1 agrees at 8 bases. Germline V CDR1 and CDR2: KGHDR, SFDVKD. After removal of 4 bases from V and 0 bases from J, the junction contained 6 bases not matched to a gene. The CDR3 consists of 16 residues. The CDR3 region is CATSEPQGAHQETQYF. CDR3 coding DNA: TGTGCCACCAGTGAGCCCCAGGGGGCTCACCAAGAGACCCAGTACTTC.

In regard to this clonotype: Mismatch with germline at one junction end may stem from a read error. This chain connects TRBV28 to TRBJ1-6; possibly TRBD1 for D (6 bases). The germline CDR1 and CDR2 sequences are MDHEN and SYDVKM. The CDR3 is 17 amino acids. Here the CDR3 DNA reads TGTGTCAGCACCGGGGGCAGATCTTACCAAGGGAATTCACCCCTCCACTTT. As protein: CVSTGGRSYQGNSPLHF.

At least ten counts were recorded for this clonotype. This chain joins TRBV6-6 and TRBJ2-7; no firm D call. Germline-derived CDR1 and CDR2 are MNHNY and SVGAGI (reference sequence). The V end was cut by 0 bases, the J end by 0 bases, with 6 bases between. CDR3 length equals 14 residues. The CDR3 DNA follows: TGTGCCAGCAGTTACTCCGCAGTCTCCTACGAGCAGTACTTC. This sequence encodes CASSYSAVSYEQYF.

The chain carries TRBV24-1 and TRBJ2-7; D is undetermined. V was shortened by 11 bases and J by 3 bases, with 10 bases between the two germline ends. This CDR3 spans 11 amino acids. Germline values: CDR1 KGHDR, CDR2 SFDVKD. The CDR3 here is CAKDGGYEQYF. CDR3 nucleotide sequence: TGTGCCAAGGATGGTGGCTACGAGCAGTACTTC.

This clonotype was counted many times. The chain recombines TRBV5-6 with TRBJ2-3, with 7 positions matching TRBD1. The germline gives CDR1 SGHDT, CDR2 YYEEEE. The CDR3 covers 15 residues. V was pared by 4 bases and J by 1 base, with 6 bases of the junction left unmatched. The CDR3: CASSRGTGGTDTQYF. The CDR3 bases are TGTGCCAGCAGCAGAGGCACAGGGGGCACAGATACGCAGTATTTT.

There are a few counts of this clonotype. V is TRBV3-1 and J is TRBJ2-1; D perhaps matches TRBD2 (5 bases). CDR1 and CDR2 (germline): LGHDT, YNNKEL (reference sequence). This CDR3 spans 13 amino acids. Trimming cost V 1 base and J 7 bases, with 8 bases left between them. CDR3 amino acids: CASSQGGENEQFF. The CDR3 DNA reads as TGTGCCAGCAGCCAAGGGGGAGAAAATGAGCAGTTCTTC.

V usage is TRBV20-1 and J usage is TRBJ2-1, with 13 nucleotides matching TRBD2. The CDR3 is 15 amino acids. V lost 3 bases, J lost 6 bases, and 5 bases stayed unmatched. Germline CDR1 is DFQATT and CDR2 is SNEGSKA (reference sequence). As DNA, the CDR3 is TGCAGTGCTAGCCCCGGACTAGCGGGAGCCAATGAGCAGTTCTTC. Amino acid sequence: CSASPGLAGANEQFF.

This sequence joins TRBV24-1 and TRBJ2-1, with D maybe TRBD1 (6 bases). Per germline, CDR1 KGHDR and CDR2 SFDVKD. Trimming pared 0 bases from V and 10 bases from J, leaving 15 bases between. The length of the CDR3 is 15 residues. CDR3 nucleotides: TGTGCCACCAGTGATTTGACGACAGGACGACAGGAGCAGTTCTTC. The encoded protein is CATSDLTTGRQEQFF.